The 18 T cell receptor beta chains below were found in one sample sequenced in a study of naive and memory T cell subsets. Ligated cDNA underwent four rounds of PCR with nested alpha and beta constant region primers and SP2. TCRdb re-called the UMI-ligation and nested PCR reads through MiXCR, storing one row per CDR3 protein. The sample records roughly 36,000 distinct CDR3 sequences, about 10% being singletons. Treatment specified: skin biopsy from PPD injection site in Mantoux-positive individual. The library had UMIs added by 3' ligation of an oligonucleotide to TCR cDNA. Sample: skin, taken from a tuberculin skin test site. The receptors come from an adult in good health.

Many counts were recorded for this clonotype. This chain connects TRBV30 to TRBJ2-1; 8 bases are a match to TRBD2. In germline, CDR1 is GTSNPN, CDR2 SVGIG (reference sequence). CDR3 length: 13 amino acids. Losses at the gene ends were 0 bases for V and 13 bases for J; bases not matched to a gene: 8. This CDR3 is CAWSVNSGKSQFF. CDR3 sequence (DNA): TGTGCCTGGAGTGTAAATAGCGGGAAGTCCCAGTTCTTC.

This clonotype was counted ten times or more. The V and J genes are TRBV20-1 and TRBJ2-1; 13 positions agree with TRBD2. There are 18 residues in the CDR3. Germline values: CDR1 DFQATT, CDR2 SNEGSKA (reference sequence). The junction had 11 bases not matched to a gene; V was cut back by 0 bases and J by 6 bases. The CDR3 coding sequence is TGCAGTGCTAGAGATATACTAGCGGGGGGGCCGCCCCTCAATGAGCAGTTCTTC. Residues: CSARDILAGGPPLNEQFF.

The table lists this clonotype with a count of one. The chain couples TRBV20-1 to TRBJ1-6; D uncertain. There are 12 residues in the CDR3. Germline V gene sequence: CDR1 DFQATT, CDR2 SNEGSKA (reference sequence). V lost 0 bases and J lost 7, with 4 bases in between. In DNA, the CDR3 is TGCAGTGCTAGAGACGGGAATTCACCCCTCCACTTT. Residues: CSARDGNSPLHF.

This clonotype has at least ten counts. The chain couples TRBV28 to TRBJ2-3; maybe TRBD1 (5 bases). Trimming stripped 5 bases from V and 10 bases from J, with 10 bases between. This CDR3 contains 11 residues. The germline CDR1 and CDR2 sequences are MDHEN and SYDVKM. CDR3 sequence reads: CASSPGPAQYF. DNA for the CDR3: TGTGCCAGCAGTCCAGGGCCAGCGCAGTATTTT.

J is TRBJ1-1 and V is TRBV28; D perhaps matches TRBD1 (6 bases). Between the trimmed V and J ends, which lost 3 bases and 8 bases, there was a span of 22 bases. CDR3 length: 16 residues. Germline V gene sequence: CDR1 MDHEN, CDR2 SYDVKM. The CDR3 reads CASSLTPSGGAAEAFF. In DNA form, the CDR3 reads TGTGCCAGCAGTTTGACCCCTAGTGGGGGCGCGGCCGAAGCTTTCTTT.

In this sample, this clonotype turned up many times. The chain has TRBV7-6 and TRBJ1-2, with 7 bases lining up with TRBD1. The length of the CDR3 is 15 residues. Germline-derived CDR1 and CDR2 are SGHVS and FNYEAQ. Trimming at V came to 5 bases and at J to 4 bases, leaving 10 bases not matched to a gene. CDR3 in DNA: TGTGCCAGCAGCCAGAATAGTGGGACAGCCTATGGCTACACCTTC. The encoded protein is CASSQNSGTAYGYTF.

In this sample, this clonotype turned up a few times. The V call is TRBV4-1, the J call TRBJ1-4; 8 bases match TRBD1. The CDR3 runs 14 residues. Germline V gene sequence: CDR1 MGHRA, CDR2 YSYEKL. The ends lost 1 base at V and 8 bases at J; junction bases unmatched: 3. The CDR3 DNA is TGCGCCAGCAGCCAAGTGGGACAGGAAGAAAAACTGTTTTTT. It encodes CASSQVGQEEKLFF.

This clonotype showed up just a few times. The V gene is TRBV28, the J gene TRBJ2-1, with D tentatively TRBD1 or TRBD2 (5 bases each). V was clipped by 1 base and J by 2 bases, with 9 bases between them. Per germline, CDR1 MDHEN and CDR2 SYDVKM. The CDR3 contains 15 residues. CDR3 residues: CASSLSGPTYNEQFF. The DNA of the CDR3 is TGTGCCAGCAGTTTATCGGGGCCCACCTACAATGAGCAGTTCTTC.

The chain combines TRBV7-9 with TRBJ1-1; D is possibly TRBD1 (6 bases). V lost 2 bases, J lost 6 bases, and 13 bases lay in between. The CDR3 consists of 14 residues. Germline V lookup: CDR1 SEHNR, CDR2 FQNEAQ (reference sequence). CDR3 nucleotide sequence: TGTGCCAGCAGCTTAATCGGACAGACCCCTGAAGCTTTCTTT. Translation: CASSLIGQTPEAFF.

The rearrangement joins TRBV7-9 to TRBJ2-5, with 7 bases lining up with TRBD2. Losses at the gene ends were 5 bases for V and 0 bases for J; bases not matched to a gene: 3. The CDR3 spans 14 residues. Germline CDR1 is SEHNR and CDR2 is FQNEAQ (reference sequence). CDR3 DNA: TGTGCCAGCAGCATCGGACTAGACCAAGAGACCCAGTACTTC. It codes for CASSIGLDQETQYF.

As concerns this clonotype: A read error is possible here, since a much larger clone lies one base away. J is TRBJ2-1 and V is TRBV12-3 or TRBV12-4; 15 nucleotides align to TRBD2. V was pared by 5 bases and J by 12 bases, with 11 bases of the junction left unmatched. The CDR3 covers 16 residues. CDR3 sequence (DNA): TGTGCCAGCAGTGGGGGACTAGCGGGAGGCCGGCGGGTGCAGTTCTTC. It is translated as CASSGGLAGGRRVQFF.

Ten or more counts support this clonotype. The chain carries TRBV6-1 and TRBJ1-5; D gene uncertain. Trimming removed 2 bases at V and 0 bases at J, with 11 bases between. Germline CDR1 and CDR2: MNHNS and SASEGT. The CDR3 extends over 16 amino acids. The CDR3 protein is CASSESGFGSNQPQHF. The CDR3 DNA follows: TGTGCCAGCAGTGAAAGCGGATTCGGTAGCAATCAGCCCCAGCATTTT.

A few counts support this clonotype. The rearrangement links TRBV7-2 to TRBJ2-7; 9 bases align to TRBD1. Germline V gives CDR1 SGHTA, CDR2 FQGNSA. The CDR3 covers 17 residues. The V gene end was trimmed by 5 bases and the J gene end by 0 bases; junction bases not matched to a gene: 11. For the CDR3, the DNA is TGTGCCAGCAGCCGTAATACCGGGACAGGGCTCTCCTACGAGCAGTACTTC. This translates into CASSRNTGTGLSYEQYF.

In this sample, this clonotype turned up many times. J is TRBJ2-3 and V is TRBV11-2, with 8 positions matching TRBD2. The CDR3 consists of 14 residues. V lost 5 bases, J lost 8 bases, and 9 bases stayed unmatched. Germline V gene data show CDR1 as SGHAT and CDR2 as FQNNGV. The CDR3 sequence: CASSLNTGGVTQYF. In DNA, the CDR3 is TGTGCCAGCAGCCTGAATACGGGGGGGGTTACGCAGTATTTT.

CDR3 sequence: CASSDGVDRDTQYF. The CDR3 nucleotides read TGTGCCAGCAGTGACGGGGTAGATCGAGATACGCAGTATTTT. J is TRBJ2-3 and V is TRBV6-1, with a weak D call TRBD2 (5 bases). Germline V gene data show CDR1 as MNHNS and CDR2 as SASEGT. V gave up 3 bases and J gave up 5 bases, with 12 bases separating them. The CDR3 consists of 14 residues.

This clonotype was counted a few times. This rearrangement joins TRBV30 to TRBJ2-2; D remains unclear. V lost 4 bases to trimming and J lost 3 bases, with 3 bases between them. The CDR3 contains 11 residues. CDR1 and CDR2 (germline): GTSNPN, SVGIG (reference sequence). The CDR3 is CAWTDTGELFF. The DNA of the CDR3 is TGTGCCTGGACAGACACCGGGGAGCTGTTTTTT.

This clonotype showed up many times. The J gene is TRBJ1-2, the V gene TRBV29-1; D may be TRBD1 (5 bases). The length of the CDR3 is 12 residues. The germline V gene has CDR1 SQVTM and CDR2 ANQGSEA. Trimming shortened V by 7 bases and J by 7 bases, and 16 bases separated the two germline ends. The CDR3: CSAGQNVAGYTF. CDR3 nucleotide sequence: TGCAGCGCTGGACAAAACGTAGCTGGCTACACCTTC. The variable domain in full, with the rest retrieved from reference TRBV29-1 and TRBJ1-2, is SAVISQKPSRDICQRGTSLTIQCQVDSQVTMMFWYRQQPGQSLTLIATANQGSEATYESGFVIDKFPISRPNLTFSTLTVSNMSPEDSSIYLCSAGQNVAGYTFGSGTRLTVV.

At least ten counts were recorded for this clonotype. This chain uses TRBV11-2 with TRBJ2-1; 7 bases match TRBD1. This CDR3 is 15 amino acids long. The V gene end was trimmed by 4 bases and the J gene end by 8 bases; junction bases not matched to a gene: 11. Germline CDR1 SGHAT, CDR2 FQNNGV. The CDR3, as DNA: TGTGCCAGCAGCTACGGAGAGACAGGGAGCTATGAGCAGTTCTTC. Translation gives CASSYGETGSYEQFF. Supplemented by reference TRBV11-2 and TRBJ2-1, the full variable domain reads EAGVAQSPRYKIIEKRQSVAFWCNPISGHATLYWYQQILGQGPKLLIQFQNNGVVDDSQLPKDRFSAERLKGVDSTLKIQPAKLEDSAVYLCASSYGETGSYEQFFGPGTRLTVL.